These T cell receptor beta chains were read from a single sample in a study of T cells in tumors after PD-1 blockade. Sequencing was performed with immunoSEQ multiplex PCR; in TCRdb, only in-frame clones are kept and a portion is missing. The sample holds tens of thousands of clones, 70% to 85% seen once. The sample was PBMCs, taken before anti-PD-1 therapy. These receptors were taken from a human donor with advanced basal cell or squamous cell carcinoma (not recorded which). CDR3s include the opening cysteine and the closing phenylalanine or tryptophan. A D gene is named only where the DNA matches it firmly. Clone size is shown for a subset of rows, as once, few, many or a class of expanded clone.

>TRBV10-3|TRBD2|TRBJ2-1|.
CAISGGAGGINEQFF
TGTGCCATCAGCGGCGGAGCGGGGGGAATAAATGAGCAGTTCTTC
>TRBV19|.|TRBJ2-2|.
CASSIPWGSGTGELFF
TGTGCCAGTAGTATCCCTTGGGGGTCGGGCACCGGGGAGCTGTTTTTT
>TRBV28|.|TRBJ1-4|.
CASSRGTGNEKLFF
TGTGCCAGCAGTCGGGGGACGGGCAATGAAAAACTGTTTTTT
>TRBV6-5|.|TRBJ1-1|.
CASSTRGKSDTEAFF
TGTGCCAGCAGTACTCGGGGAAAATCGGACACTGAAGCTTTCTTT
>TRBV2|.|TRBJ2-3|.
CASSEAVRTDTQYF
TGTGCCAGCAGTGAAGCGGTTCGCACAGATACGCAGTATTTT
>TRBV4-2|.|TRBJ2-3|.
CASSQDLWGGTDTQYF
TGTGCCAGCAGCCAAGATTTGTGGGGCGGCACAGATACGCAGTATTTT
>TRBV28|TRBD2|TRBJ2-2|few
CASSGTSGRPLGELFF
TGTGCCAGCAGTGGGACTAGCGGGAGGCCGCTCGGGGAGCTGTTTTTT
>TRBV27|.|TRBJ2-1|.
CASSPAATRGEQFF
TGTGCCAGCAGTCCCGCGGCGACCCGCGGTGAGCAGTTCTTC
>TRBV11-3|TRBD1|TRBJ1-1|.
CASSFGTAKRENTEAFF
TGTGCCAGCAGCTTCGGGACAGCAAAGAGGGAGAACACTGAAGCTTTCTTT
>TRBV5-1|.|TRBJ1-1|.
CASTPIEGGASAFF
TGCGCCAGCACCCCAATCGAGGGGGGGGCGTCAGCTTTCTTT
>TRBV5-1|TRBD2|TRBJ2-7|.
CASSSRLAEPPVGTYEQYF
TGCGCCAGCAGCTCCCGACTAGCGGAGCCCCCCGTGGGAACCTACGAGCAGTACTTC
>TRBV5-1|TRBD1|TRBJ2-7|.
CASSPGQGPYEQYF
TGCGCCAGCAGCCCTGGACAGGGCCCCTACGAGCAGTACTTC
>TRBV7-9|.|TRBJ1-2|.
CASSLSLSGYGYTF
TGTGCCAGCAGCTTAAGTTTGTCGGGCTATGGCTACACCTTC
>TRBV6-4|.|TRBJ2-1|.
CASSDQGRTGQFF
TGTGCCAGCAGTGACCAGGGGCGGACGGGGCAGTTCTTC
>TRBV7-2|.|TRBJ2-3|.
CASSFSGDSTDTQYF
TGTGCCAGCAGCTTTAGTGGGGATAGCACAGATACGCAGTATTTT
>TRBV28|.|TRBJ2-7|once
CASSSPLAYGKPYEQYF
TGTGCCAGCAGTTCTCCGTTGGCCTACGGCAAACCCTACGAGCAGTACTTC
>TRBV7-3|TRBD2|TRBJ2-3|.
CASSLIASGGAADTQYF
TGTGCCAGCAGCTTAATTGCTAGCGGGGGGGCCGCAGATACGCAGTATTTT
>TRBV7-9|.|TRBJ2-7|few
CASSLALRGHEQYF
TGTGCCAGCAGCTTAGCGCTCAGGGGTCACGAGCAGTACTTC
>TRBV4-2|TRBD2|TRBJ2-1|.
CASSQDTPSLAGNEQFF
TGTGCCAGCAGCCAAGATACCCCTTCGCTAGCGGGCAATGAGCAGTTCTTC
>TRBV7-2|TRBD1|TRBJ2-2|.
CASSLYQGAGELFF
TGTGCCAGCAGCTTATATCAGGGGGCCGGGGAGCTGTTTTTT
>TRBV13|.|TRBJ1-5|.
CASSVGGGGRNQPQHF
TGTGCCAGCAGCGTTGGCGGGGGCGGACGCAATCAGCCCCAGCATTTT
>TRBV6-5|.|TRBJ2-5|once
CASSFGRRETQYF
TGTGCCAGCAGCTTCGGACGGAGAGAGACCCAGTACTTC
>TRBV7-8|TRBD2|TRBJ2-7|.
CASSLREGPSGEQYF
TGTGCCAGCAGCTTAAGGGAGGGACCGAGCGGTGAGCAGTACTTC
>TRBV27|.|TRBJ1-1|.
CASSSMQGQAFF
TGTGCCAGCAGTTCAATGCAGGGACAAGCTTTCTTT
>TRBV5-1|.|TRBJ1-6|.
CASSLGESNSPLHF
TGCGCCAGCAGCTTGGGGGAAAGTAATTCACCCCTCCACTTT
>TRBV29-1|.|TRBJ1-2|.
CSVEGGQNYGYTF
TGCAGCGTTGAGGGAGGACAGAACTATGGCTACACCTTC
>TRBV7-9|.|TRBJ1-2|.
CASSSRGTRQPGTF
TGTGCCAGCAGCTCAAGAGGGACCAGACAACCTGGGACCTTC
>TRBV12-3/TRBV12-4|.|TRBJ2-1|.
CASRPLEGDEQFF
TGTGCCAGCAGACCCTTAGAGGGGGATGAGCAGTTCTTC
>TRBV5-1|TRBD1|TRBJ2-3|.
CASSRLGDRDTDTQYF
TGCGCCAGCAGCCGCCTTGGGGACAGGGACACAGATACGCAGTATTTT
>TRBV15|.|TRBJ1-6|.
CATSREGNSPLHF
TGTGCCACCAGCAGAGAAGGAAATTCACCCCTCCACTTT
>TRBV19|.|TRBJ1-2|.
CASSMGRGAFGYTF
TGTGCCAGTAGTATGGGTAGGGGCGCGTTTGGCTACACCTTC
>TRBV3-1/TRBV3-2|.|TRBJ2-1|.
CASSQRRYSSYNEQFF
TGTGCCAGCAGCCAAAGGAGGTATAGCTCCTACAATGAGCAGTTCTTC
>TRBV10-3|.|TRBJ1-1|.
CAISDLPLHGAFF
TGTGCCATCAGTGACCTCCCACTGCATGGCGCTTTCTTT
>TRBV7-9|TRBD2|TRBJ2-2|once
CASSFQTSGRPGELFF
TGTGCCAGCAGTTTCCAAACTAGCGGGAGACCCGGGGAGCTGTTTTTT
>TRBV2|.|TRBJ1-4|.
CATGTEVEKLFF
TGTGCCACCGGGACTGAAGTTGAAAAACTGTTTTTT
>TRBV9|TRBD2|TRBJ2-5|.
CASSVGSGGAMETQYF
TGTGCCAGCAGCGTAGGAAGCGGGGGGGCCATGGAGACCCAGTACTTC
>TRBV5-1|TRBD1|TRBJ1-2|.
CASSPSPGQGEDGYTF
TGCGCCAGCAGCCCTTCCCCTGGACAGGGTGAAGATGGCTACACCTTC
>TRBV5-1|.|TRBJ2-7|.
CASSLGGTYEQYF
TGCGCCAGCAGCTTGGGGGGGACTTACGAGCAGTACTTC
>TRBV12-3/TRBV12-4|.|TRBJ1-1|.
CASTRTSTEAFF
TGTGCCAGCACACGTACGAGCACTGAAGCTTTCTTT
>TRBV5-6|TRBD1|TRBJ2-2|.
CASSLAAGGSWANTGELFF
TGTGCCAGCAGCTTGGCGGCAGGGGGCTCGTGGGCGAACACCGGGGAGCTGTTTTTT
>TRBV2|.|TRBJ2-1|few
CASNLPRGGRDEQFF
TGTGCCAGCAATCTCCCCAGGGGGGGCAGAGATGAGCAGTTCTTC